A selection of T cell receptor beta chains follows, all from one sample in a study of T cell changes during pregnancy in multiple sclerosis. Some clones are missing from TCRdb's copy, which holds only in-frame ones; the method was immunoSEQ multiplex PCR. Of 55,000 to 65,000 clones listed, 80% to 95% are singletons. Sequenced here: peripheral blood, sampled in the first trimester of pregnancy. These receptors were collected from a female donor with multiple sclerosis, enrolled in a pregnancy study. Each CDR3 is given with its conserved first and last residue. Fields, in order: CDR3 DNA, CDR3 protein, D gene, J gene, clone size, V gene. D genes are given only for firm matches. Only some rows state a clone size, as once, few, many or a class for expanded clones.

TGTGCCAGTACCCTGGGCGGGGTCACAACAGATACGCAGTATTTT,CASTLGGVTTDTQYF,.,TRBJ2-3,.,TRBV19
TGCAGCGTCAACTCAGGGGGCACTGAAGCTTTCTTT,CSVNSGGTEAFF,TRBD1,TRBJ1-1,once,TRBV29-1
TGTGCCAGTAAGGCAGCGGGGGCGTCCACAGATACGCAGTATTTT,CASKAAGASTDTQYF,TRBD2,TRBJ2-3,.,TRBV19
TGTGCCAGCAGCGTTTGGGGAGCGGGGACCACAGATACGCAGTATTTT,CASSVWGAGTTDTQYF,TRBD2,TRBJ2-3,.,TRBV9
TGTGCCAGCAGCCGACAGGGCGGTGGGGTCACTGAAGCTTTCTTT,CASSRQGGGVTEAFF,TRBD1,TRBJ1-1,.,TRBV27
TGTGCCAGCTCACCATTAGATTATGGAAACACCATATATTTT,CASSPLDYGNTIYF,.,TRBJ1-3,.,TRBV18
TGTGCCAGCAGTCCAACGGTTACCACAGATACGCAGTATTTT,CASSPTVTTDTQYF,.,TRBJ2-3,once,TRBV7-3
TGTGCCAGCAGGGGACAGGCGAACACTGAAGCTTTCTTT,CASRGQANTEAFF,TRBD1,TRBJ1-1,.,TRBV27
TGTGCCAGTAGTAGGGTCGCGACAGGGACCACTGAAGCTTTCTTT,CASSRVATGTTEAFF,TRBD1,TRBJ1-1,.,TRBV19
TGCAGCGTTGAAGAAGGCGAACCGGGGACCGGGGAGCTGTTTTTT,CSVEEGEPGTGELFF,.,TRBJ2-2,.,TRBV29-1
TGTGCCAGCAGCGTAATTAGCGGGGGGATGGGGACAGATACGCAGTATTTT,CASSVISGGMGTDTQYF,TRBD2,TRBJ2-3,.,TRBV9
TGTGCCAGCAGCTCACCTAGCGGGGGGCCTCCCTACGAGCAGTACTTC,CASSSPSGGPPYEQYF,TRBD2,TRBJ2-7,.,TRBV11-2
TGTGCCAGCAGCGGGGGACAGGCGGTTTTGAACTTC,CASSGGQAVLNF,TRBD1,TRBJ2-7,.,TRBV2
TGTGCCAGCAGACGTAGAACCACCGGGACAGGGCAAGAGACCCAGTACTTC,CASRRRTTGTGQETQYF,TRBD1,TRBJ2-5,once,TRBV5-6
TGTGCCAGCAGTGAGTCGGGTCGGCTGAACACTGAAGCTTTCTTT,CASSESGRLNTEAFF,.,TRBJ1-1,few,TRBV2
TGTGCCAGCAGCCAACGGCTCGGACAGGGGGCTGCACCGAGCTATGGCTACACCTTC,CASSQRLGQGAAPSYGYTF,TRBD1,TRBJ1-2,.,TRBV14
TGCGCCAGCCACCCAGACAGGGGGACCGGGGAGCTGTTTTTT,CASHPDRGTGELFF,TRBD1,TRBJ2-2,.,TRBV5-1
TGTGCCAGCAGCGTAGCGACTAGCGGCTCCAATGAGCAGTTCTTC,CASSVATSGSNEQFF,TRBD2,TRBJ2-1,.,TRBV9
TGCGCCAGCAGCCTTTCCGGACAGGGGACTGAAGCTTTCTTT,CASSLSGQGTEAFF,TRBD1,TRBJ1-1,once,TRBV4-3
TGTGCCAGTAGTATAGATAGGGGGACAGGGGGAAATGAGCAGTTCTTC,CASSIDRGTGGNEQFF,TRBD1,TRBJ2-1,.,TRBV19
TGTGCCGGGAGCCATTTAGGGGTTGAGCAGTTCTTC,CAGSHLGVEQFF,.,TRBJ2-1,.,TRBV30
TGTGCCAGCAGCTTGGGGACTAGCGGGGGCCCGCGGAACAATGAGCAGTTCTTC,CASSLGTSGGPRNNEQFF,TRBD2,TRBJ2-1,.,TRBV7-2
TGCGCCAGCACCCCCAGCGGGAAGTTGGAAGGGACGCAGTATTTT,CASTPSGKLEGTQYF,TRBD2,TRBJ2-3,.,TRBV5-1
TGTGCCAGCAGTTACTCCTCGGGGGGAGTTAGTTATGGCTACACCTTC,CASSYSSGGVSYGYTF,.,TRBJ1-2,.,TRBV6-5
TGCAGCGCCCGGACAGGGGCCAACTATGGCTACACCTTC,CSARTGANYGYTF,TRBD1,TRBJ1-2,.,TRBV29-1
TGTGCCAGCTCACCCAAGAACAGGGGCGATACTGAAGCTTTCTTT,CASSPKNRGDTEAFF,TRBD1,TRBJ1-1,.,TRBV18